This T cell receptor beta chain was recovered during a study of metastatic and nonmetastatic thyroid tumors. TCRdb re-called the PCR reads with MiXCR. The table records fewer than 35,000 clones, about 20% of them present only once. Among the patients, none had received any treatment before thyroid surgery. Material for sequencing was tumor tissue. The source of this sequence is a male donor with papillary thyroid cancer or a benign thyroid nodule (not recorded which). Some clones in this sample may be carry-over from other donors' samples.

The CDR3: CAWSFGSTSYEQYF. The DNA for the CDR3 is TGTGCCTGGAGTTTTGGCTCAACGAGCTACGAGCAGTACTTC. V gene TRBV30 combines with J gene TRBJ2-7; unclear D gene. The CDR3 covers 14 residues. Trimming stripped 2 bases from V and 3 bases from J, with 14 bases between. Germline assignment: CDR1 GTSNPN and CDR2 SVGIG (reference sequence).